What follows are 5 T cell receptor beta chains derived from one specimen sequenced in a study of CD8 T cells in ankylosing spondylitis. MiXCR, applied by TCRdb to the 5' RACE reads, yields one record per CDR3 protein. The sample holds roughly 150,000 distinct CDR3 sequences, 5.5% to 7.5% seen once. The material sequenced was blood, either unsorted or a sorted T cell fraction (not recorded which). The receptors come from a female donor with ankylosing spondylitis or in good health (not recorded which).

The rearrangement uses TRBV7-2 and TRBJ1-4; D unresolved. The V and J ends lost 1 base and 7 bases respectively, with 7 bases between them. CDR1 is SGHTA, CDR2 FQGNSA, per germline. The CDR3 loop spans 13 amino acids. The CDR3 spells CASSLGEGEKLFF. The CDR3 bases are TGTGCCAGCAGCTTAGGGGAGGGTGAAAAACTGTTTTTT.

This clonotype was found many times. The rearrangement links TRBV20-1 to TRBJ1-4, with TRBD1 matching 9 bases. The CDR3 consists of 13 residues. V lost 6 bases to trimming and J lost 7 bases; unmatched junction nucleotides: 6. The germline gives CDR1 DFQATT, CDR2 SNEGSKA (reference sequence). CDR3: CSAAGQGSEKLFF. The CDR3 bases are TGCAGTGCAGCTGGACAGGGGAGTGAAAAACTGTTTTTT.

This clonotype has at least ten counts. V usage is TRBV7-8 and J usage is TRBJ2-1; 8 bases fit TRBD2. V was clipped by 5 bases and J by 0 bases; unmatched bases: 6. The V gene's germline CDR1 is SGHVS and CDR2 FQNEAQ. The CDR3 loop spans 16 amino acids. The CDR3 DNA is TGTGCCAGCAGCCCTTTAGCGGGGAGCTCCTACAATGAGCAGTTCTTC. It codes for CASSPLAGSSYNEQFF.

This clonotype occurred many times. The chain couples TRBV7-8 to TRBJ2-7, with D possibly TRBD2 on 6 matching bases. Germline CDR1 is SGHVS and CDR2 is FQNEAQ. The CDR3 spans 15 residues. Deletions cut 0 bases from V and 0 bases from J, with 9 bases between. The CDR3 spells CASSLAGGSSYEQYF. The CDR3 DNA sequence: TGTGCCAGCAGCTTAGCGGGGGGTAGCTCCTACGAGCAGTACTTC.

This clonotype was seen many times. This rearrangement joins TRBV29-1 to TRBJ2-5, with TRBD1 identical over 8 bases. V shed 7 bases and J 5 bases; nucleotides not matched to a gene: 6. CDR1 and CDR2 from the germline V gene are SQVTM and ANQGSEA. The CDR3 has 12 amino acids. The CDR3 region is CSARQGTETQYF. CDR3 in DNA: TGCAGCGCTCGACAGGGGACGGAGACCCAGTACTTC.